This T cell receptor (beta chain) was identified in a study of T cell responses to AZD1222 COVID-19 vaccine. Notes on the study in general: At baseline, just a handful of AZD1222 recipients tested seropositive. Sampled repertoires all dated from after the peak T cell response. Vaccination with two AZD1222 doses was followed by a rise in Spike-specific TCR breadth and depth.

Remarks on this clone: Its antigen is still unknown.

TCRdb's copy holds only in-frame clones and misses some; the assay was immunoSEQ multiplex PCR. The top ten hold under 2% of the sample, which has about 100,000 clones, about 88% seen once. This CDR3 contains 14 residues. With 6 bases removed from V and 4 bases from J, the gap between germline ends came to 16 bases. Looked up from germline, CDR1 is SNHLY and CDR2 is FYNNEI. The genes are TRBV2 and TRBJ2-7, with D perhaps TRBD1 (6 bases). This sequence originates from an adult in good health. The sequences come from peripheral blood, collected on day 0 of AZD1222 vaccination. The CDR3 region has the DNA TGTGCCAGCAGGGCCGAGGGGGAGATGTACGAGCAGTACTTC. Translating gives CASRAEGEMYEQYF.